This is a list of T cell receptor beta chains from one sample in a study of CD8 T cells in Susac syndrome. TCRdb passed the immunoSEQ multiplex PCR reads through MiXCR, listing each CDR3 protein once. The profile shows 45,000 to 60,000 distinct CDR3 sequences, about 91% of them singletons. The sequencing sample was made of CD8+ T cells from PBMCs. Receptor source: a human donor in good health. Both conserved end residues are part of each CDR3. The D gene is left open where the match is weak. A row's size may be missing; if present it is once, few, many or a size class.

D gene	V gene	J gene	clone size	CDR3 DNA	CDR3 protein
NA	TRBV30	TRBJ1-2	NA	TGTGCCTGGAGCCCCACCATCGCCTATGGCTACACCTTC	CAWSPTIAYGYTF
NA	TRBV27	TRBJ2-1	NA	TGTGCCAGCAGTCTGGGACGAGCAGTCAATGAGCAGTTCTTC	CASSLGRAVNEQFF
TRBD2	TRBV4-3	TRBJ2-3	NA	TGCGCCAGCAGCCAAGAATTATACCAGACTAGCGGAAGCACAGATACGCAGTATTTT	CASSQELYQTSGSTDTQYF
TRBD1	TRBV7-9	TRBJ2-7	NA	TGTGCCAGCAGCTTAGCCCCCGGGACAGGGTCCCACGAGCAGTACTTC	CASSLAPGTGSHEQYF
TRBD2	TRBV25-1	TRBJ2-7	NA	TGTGCCAGCAGTGAAAGTGGGACTAACTCCTACGAGCAGTACTTC	CASSESGTNSYEQYF
NA	TRBV6-1	TRBJ2-2	NA	TGTGCCAGCAGCGCCGGGAGCGGGGAGCTGTTTTTT	CASSAGSGELFF
NA	TRBV23-1	TRBJ1-1	NA	TGCGCCAGCAGTCAATCGGGGGCAAACACTGAAGCTTTCTTT	CASSQSGANTEAFF
NA	TRBV5-1	TRBJ2-3	NA	TGCGCCAGCAGCTTCGGCGGCCACGGCACAGATACGCAGTATTTT	CASSFGGHGTDTQYF
NA	TRBV30	TRBJ1-1	NA	TGTGCCTGGAGTCCACGGGGGGTGAACACTGAAGCTTTCTTT	CAWSPRGVNTEAFF
NA	TRBV6-2/TRBV6-3	TRBJ1-1	NA	TGTGCCAGCAGTTACACCCCTAACACAGCCACTGAAGCTTTCTTT	CASSYTPNTATEAFF
TRBD1	TRBV28	TRBJ2-7	NA	TGTGCCAGCAGTTTAATACGACAGGGGGTCTACGAGCAGTACTTC	CASSLIRQGVYEQYF
NA	TRBV6-6	TRBJ2-2	once	TGTGCCAGCAGTTTACAGGGAGACGGAGACGGGGAGCTGTTTTTT	CASSLQGDGDGELFF
NA	TRBV27	TRBJ1-2	NA	TGTGCCAGCAGTGAGAGGTGGGTCGGCCGAAACTATGGCTACACCTTC	CASSERWVGRNYGYTF
TRBD1	TRBV7-8	TRBJ1-5	NA	TGTGCCAGCAGCCTCCATGGGACAGATCTAAACAATCAGCCCCAGCATTTT	CASSLHGTDLNNQPQHF
NA	TRBV27	TRBJ2-6	NA	TGTGCCAGCAGTCCCGACCAGTCTGGGGCCAACGTCCTGACTTTC	CASSPDQSGANVLTF
NA	TRBV5-1	TRBJ2-2	NA	TGCGCCAGCAGCTTGGAGTCGGCGGAGGGGGCGATCTCAAACACCGGGGAGCTGTTTTTT	CASSLESAEGAISNTGELFF
TRBD1	TRBV19	TRBJ1-1	NA	TGTGCCAGTAGTATAGAGGGACAGGGACGAATGAACACTGAAGCTTTCTTT	CASSIEGQGRMNTEAFF
NA	TRBV7-9	TRBJ2-7	few	TGTGCCAGCAGCTTAACTTACTCCTACGAGCAGTACTTC	CASSLTYSYEQYF
NA	TRBV30	TRBJ2-7	NA	TGTGCCTGTACCTCGGCCTACTCCTTCTCCTACGAGCAGTACTTC	CACTSAYSFSYEQYF
NA	TRBV4-1	TRBJ1-1	NA	TGCGCCAGCAGCCAAGTACTCTCCGGGGGCTTCACTGAAGCTTTCTTT	CASSQVLSGGFTEAFF
TRBD2	TRBV6-1	TRBJ2-1	NA	TGTGCCAGCAGTCCGGGAGGTCCCGGGACTAGCGGGGTCGCTTCGGAGTCCTTC	CASSPGGPGTSGVASESF
NA	TRBV6-5	TRBJ1-5	once	TGTGCCAGCAGTTACCTTGGACAGAATCAGCCCCAGCATTTT	CASSYLGQNQPQHF